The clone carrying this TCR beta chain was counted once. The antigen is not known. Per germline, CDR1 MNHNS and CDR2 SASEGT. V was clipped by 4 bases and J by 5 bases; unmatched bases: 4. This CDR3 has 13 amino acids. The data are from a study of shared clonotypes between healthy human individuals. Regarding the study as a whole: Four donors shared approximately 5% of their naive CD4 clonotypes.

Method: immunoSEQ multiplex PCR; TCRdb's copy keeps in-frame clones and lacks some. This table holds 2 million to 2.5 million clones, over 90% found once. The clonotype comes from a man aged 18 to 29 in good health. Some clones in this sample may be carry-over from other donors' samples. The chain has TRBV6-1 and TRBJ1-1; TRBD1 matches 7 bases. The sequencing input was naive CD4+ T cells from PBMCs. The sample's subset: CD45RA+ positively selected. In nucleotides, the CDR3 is TGTGCCAGCAGTGCTAACAGGGGAACTGAAGCTTTCTTT. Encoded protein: CASSANRGTEAFF.